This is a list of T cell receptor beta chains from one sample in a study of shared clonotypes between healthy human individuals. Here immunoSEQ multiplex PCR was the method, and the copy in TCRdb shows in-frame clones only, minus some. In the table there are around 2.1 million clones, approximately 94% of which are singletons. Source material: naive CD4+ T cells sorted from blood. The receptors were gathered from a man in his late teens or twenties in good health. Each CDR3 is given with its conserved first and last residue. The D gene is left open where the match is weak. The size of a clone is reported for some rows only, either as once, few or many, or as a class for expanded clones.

CDR3 DNA: TGCGCCAGCAGTGAGTCTCAGGGCGGGGGGAACACTGAAGCTTTCTTT; CDR3 protein: CASSESQGGGNTEAFF; V gene: TRBV10-1; J gene: TRBJ1-1; clone size: once; D gene: -
CDR3 DNA: TGTGCCATCAGGATACAGGGGGACTCCTACGAGCAGTACTTC; CDR3 protein: CAIRIQGDSYEQYF; V gene: TRBV10-3; J gene: TRBJ2-7; clone size: -; D gene: TRBD1
CDR3 DNA: TGTGCCAGCAGACTATCAGGGTTGGGAGAAAAACTGTTTTTT; CDR3 protein: CASRLSGLGEKLFF; V gene: TRBV28; J gene: TRBJ1-4; clone size: -; D gene: -
CDR3 DNA: TGTGCCAGCAGCTTAGCTGCTAGCGGGGGGGCCGGTGAGCAGTTCTTC; CDR3 protein: CASSLAASGGAGEQFF; V gene: TRBV7-8; J gene: TRBJ2-1; clone size: -; D gene: TRBD2
CDR3 DNA: TGTGCCAGCAGTTTAACCGGGACAGGGGGCGAGCAGTACTTC; CDR3 protein: CASSLTGTGGEQYF; V gene: TRBV28; J gene: TRBJ2-7; clone size: -; D gene: TRBD1
CDR3 DNA: TGTGCCTGGAGTGTGGTGGACAGGGGGCAGTACTTC; CDR3 protein: CAWSVVDRGQYF; V gene: TRBV30; J gene: TRBJ2-7; clone size: -; D gene: TRBD1
CDR3 DNA: TGTGCCAGTAGTATTTCGGGAACGGTAAATTCACCCCTCCACTTT; CDR3 protein: CASSISGTVNSPLHF; V gene: TRBV19; J gene: TRBJ1-6; clone size: few; D gene: -
CDR3 DNA: TGCGCCAGCAGCTTACCTAGCACTGAGCAGTTCTTC; CDR3 protein: CASSLPSTEQFF; V gene: TRBV5-1; J gene: TRBJ2-1; clone size: -; D gene: -
CDR3 DNA: TGTGCCAGTAGTAGGCTGGGGACAGGCCCAAATCAGCCCCAGCATTTT; CDR3 protein: CASSRLGTGPNQPQHF; V gene: TRBV19; J gene: TRBJ1-5; clone size: -; D gene: TRBD1
CDR3 DNA: TGTGCCAGCAGCTTAGCGGCAGTTCCCCCCGGGGAGCTGTTTTTT; CDR3 protein: CASSLAAVPPGELFF; V gene: TRBV7-2; J gene: TRBJ2-2; clone size: -; D gene: -
CDR3 DNA: TGTGCCAGCAGTTTAGAACAGGCTTTTTACGAGCAGTACTTC; CDR3 protein: CASSLEQAFYEQYF; V gene: TRBV28; J gene: TRBJ2-7; clone size: -; D gene: -
CDR3 DNA: TGTGCCAGTAGTACCGGGACAGGGGGCCGGGGCTATGGCTACACCTTC; CDR3 protein: CASSTGTGGRGYGYTF; V gene: TRBV19; J gene: TRBJ1-2; clone size: -; D gene: TRBD1
CDR3 DNA: TGCGCCAGCACGGCGCGGGGGGGGCCAGATACGCAGTATTTT; CDR3 protein: CASTARGGPDTQYF; V gene: TRBV5-1; J gene: TRBJ2-3; clone size: -; D gene: TRBD2
CDR3 DNA: TGTGCCTGGAGCTTTTCTGGGGCCAACGTCCTGACTTTC; CDR3 protein: CAWSFSGANVLTF; V gene: TRBV30; J gene: TRBJ2-6; clone size: -; D gene: -
CDR3 DNA: TGCGCCAGCAGCTTGGCTATAGCAGATACGCAGTATTTT; CDR3 protein: CASSLAIADTQYF; V gene: TRBV5-1; J gene: TRBJ2-3; clone size: -; D gene: -
CDR3 DNA: TGTGCCTTACTGACGGAAGGTAAACCTGGAAACACCATATATTTT; CDR3 protein: CALLTEGKPGNTIYF; V gene: TRBV30; J gene: TRBJ1-3; clone size: -; D gene: -
CDR3 DNA: TGTGCCAGCAGCGTATCGGTGAACACTGAAGCTTTCTTT; CDR3 protein: CASSVSVNTEAFF; V gene: TRBV9; J gene: TRBJ1-1; clone size: -; D gene: -
CDR3 DNA: TGTGCCAGCAGAGAGCAGAATAGCAATCAGCCCCAGCATTTT; CDR3 protein: CASREQNSNQPQHF; V gene: TRBV2; J gene: TRBJ1-5; clone size: -; D gene: -
CDR3 DNA: TGTGCCAGCAGTGAATTTGGGGTTGCTGGAAACACCATATATTTT; CDR3 protein: CASSEFGVAGNTIYF; V gene: TRBV25-1; J gene: TRBJ1-3; clone size: -; D gene: -
CDR3 DNA: TGTGCCAGCAGTGGTTTAGGACAGGGAGCCACTGAAGCTTTCTTT; CDR3 protein: CASSGLGQGATEAFF; V gene: TRBV25-1; J gene: TRBJ1-1; clone size: -; D gene: TRBD1
CDR3 DNA: TGTGCCATCAGTGATAAGGGGGGCGGATCTTCCCAAGAGACCCAGTACTTC; CDR3 protein: CAISDKGGGSSQETQYF; V gene: TRBV10-3; J gene: TRBJ2-5; clone size: -; D gene: -
CDR3 DNA: TGCGCCAGCAGCTTGGCGGGGGTCTCCTATAATTCACCCCTCCACTTT; CDR3 protein: CASSLAGVSYNSPLHF; V gene: TRBV5-1; J gene: TRBJ1-6; clone size: -; D gene: -
CDR3 DNA: TGTGCCAGCCTCTTGTCGAATGAGCAGTTCTTC; CDR3 protein: CASLLSNEQFF; V gene: TRBV7-9; J gene: TRBJ2-1; clone size: -; D gene: -
CDR3 DNA: TGTGCCAGCAGTGAAGGGGCAGCATCCCTCCACTTT; CDR3 protein: CASSEGAASLHF; V gene: TRBV2; J gene: TRBJ1-6; clone size: -; D gene: -
CDR3 DNA: TGTGCCAGCAGCTATACGGGAGTTTCCACAGATACGCAGTATTTT; CDR3 protein: CASSYTGVSTDTQYF; V gene: TRBV9; J gene: TRBJ2-3; clone size: -; D gene: -
CDR3 DNA: TGTGCCAGCAGTTATTCTGCGACGGGCTCCTACGAGCAGTACTTC; CDR3 protein: CASSYSATGSYEQYF; V gene: TRBV6-5; J gene: TRBJ2-7; clone size: once; D gene: -
CDR3 DNA: TGTGCCAGCAGCTATTTGCAGGGAGGGAACACTGAAGCTTTCTTT; CDR3 protein: CASSYLQGGNTEAFF; V gene: TRBV9; J gene: TRBJ1-1; clone size: -; D gene: -
CDR3 DNA: TGTGCCAGCAGCCCCACTGTTGGGACAGGGGATGCAGATACGCAGTATTTT; CDR3 protein: CASSPTVGTGDADTQYF; V gene: TRBV7-9; J gene: TRBJ2-3; clone size: -; D gene: TRBD1
CDR3 DNA: TGTGCCGGGACAGGGGACTCCTACGAGCAGTACTTC; CDR3 protein: CAGTGDSYEQYF; V gene: TRBV30; J gene: TRBJ2-7; clone size: once; D gene: TRBD1
CDR3 DNA: TGTGCCAGCAGCAGACAGGTTTCCGGGGAGCTGTTTTTT; CDR3 protein: CASSRQVSGELFF; V gene: TRBV7-6; J gene: TRBJ2-2; clone size: -; D gene: -
CDR3 DNA: TGTGCCAGCAGCTTAGCATCCGGGACTAGCGGCGAGCAGTACTTC; CDR3 protein: CASSLASGTSGEQYF; V gene: TRBV7-2; J gene: TRBJ2-7; clone size: -; D gene: TRBD2
CDR3 DNA: TGCAGCGTTGAGTTCTCGCAGGGGATGGGTGGCTACACCTTC; CDR3 protein: CSVEFSQGMGGYTF; V gene: TRBV29-1; J gene: TRBJ1-2; clone size: -; D gene: -
CDR3 DNA: TGCGCCAGCAGCTTGATGGGACAGGGGCATCAGCCCCAGCATTTT; CDR3 protein: CASSLMGQGHQPQHF; V gene: TRBV5-1; J gene: TRBJ1-5; clone size: -; D gene: TRBD1
CDR3 DNA: TGTGCCAGCAGCTTTAGTGAGGGAGGCTCACCCCTCCACTTT; CDR3 protein: CASSFSEGGSPLHF; V gene: TRBV7-2; J gene: TRBJ1-6; clone size: -; D gene: -
CDR3 DNA: TGTGCCAGCAGCTCACCCACAAGGGTAGAGACCCAGTACTTC; CDR3 protein: CASSSPTRVETQYF; V gene: TRBV5-6; J gene: TRBJ2-5; clone size: -; D gene: -
CDR3 DNA: TGTGCCATCAGTGGGGGGGAGACCCAGTACTTC; CDR3 protein: CAISGGETQYF; V gene: TRBV10-3; J gene: TRBJ2-5; clone size: -; D gene: -
CDR3 DNA: TGTGCCAGCAGCTTATGGGGGCCCGATACGCAGTATTTT; CDR3 protein: CASSLWGPDTQYF; V gene: TRBV11-2; J gene: TRBJ2-3; clone size: -; D gene: -
CDR3 DNA: TGTGCTAGTGGTTTGGCGCTAGCGGGAGGGTCAACTTACAATGAGCAGTTCTTC; CDR3 protein: CASGLALAGGSTYNEQFF; V gene: TRBV12-5; J gene: TRBJ2-1; clone size: -; D gene: TRBD2
CDR3 DNA: TGCGCCAGCAGCGCAGGACAGGGGACGGCCTACGAGCAGTACTTC; CDR3 protein: CASSAGQGTAYEQYF; V gene: TRBV5-1; J gene: TRBJ2-7; clone size: -; D gene: TRBD1